This TCR beta chain was recovered during a study of PD-1 blockade in mismatch repair-deficient tumors. General study results and limits: Tumor-resident clones, often absent from pretreatment blood, expanded after pembrolizumab and then contracted.

TCR sequencing covered a few patients who responded to pembrolizumab. Repertoires were generated with immunoSEQ multiplex PCR, while TCRdb's copy carries only in-frame clones and drops some. The table records approximately 100,000 clones, 65% to 85% of them present only once. As to this clone: What it binds is unknown.

The germline gives CDR1 SGHTA, CDR2 FQGTGA. V gave up 8 bases and J gave up 6 bases; unmatched junction bases: 1. CDR3 size: 13 residues. The starting material was peripheral blood, obtained approximately 8 months after starting pembrolizumab. This clonotype originated in an adult with mismatch repair-deficient cancer. The chain has TRBV7-3 and TRBJ2-1; TRBD2 matches at 13 bases. CDR3 loop: CASRLAGGNEQFF. The CDR3 DNA reads TGTGCCAGCCGACTAGCGGGAGGCAATGAGCAGTTCTTC.